These T cell receptor beta chains were read from a single sample in a study of blood T cells in healthy people across ages. TCRdb reanalysed the 5' RACE reads using MiXCR and keeps one entry per CDR3 protein. The table has about 1.6 million distinct CDR3 sequences, about 31% seen once. Sequencing was performed on blood. The receptors stem from a woman between 25 and 40 years old in good health. The CDR3 runs from the conserved cysteine through the conserved F or W. The D gene is left open where the match is weak. A row's size may be missing; if present it is once, few, many or a size class.

CDR3,DNA,J,V,D,size,length
CASSRGPTRQPQHF,TGTGCCAGCAGCCGTGGACCCACCAGGCAGCCCCAGCATTTT,TRBJ1-5,TRBV11-2,.,.,14
CASSGGGHTDTQYF,TGTGCCAGCAGTGGGGGGGGGCACACAGATACGCAGTATTTT,TRBJ2-3,TRBV6-4,.,few,14
CASSVETSGTDTQYF,TGTGCCAGCAGCGTAGAGACTAGCGGCACAGATACGCAGTATTTT,TRBJ2-3,TRBV9,TRBD2,many,15
CASSGISGTGRYEQYF,TGTGCCAGCAGCGGAATATCCGGGACAGGGAGGTACGAGCAGTACTTC,TRBJ2-7,TRBV9,TRBD1,.,16
CASSEKAGTGFNYGYTF,TGTGCCAGCAGCGAGAAGGCCGGGACAGGGTTTAACTATGGCTACACCTTC,TRBJ1-2,TRBV9,TRBD1,.,17
CASSQQGRGGWETQYF,TGTGCCAGCAGCCAACAAGGACGGGGGGGCTGGGAGACCCAGTACTTC,TRBJ2-5,TRBV14,TRBD2,.,16
CTSSQVGSHNEQFF,TGCACCAGCAGCCAAGTGGGCAGCCACAATGAGCAGTTCTTC,TRBJ2-1,TRBV4-1,.,once,14
CASSPRGQIGEQYF,TGTGCCAGCTCTCCCAGGGGGCAGATTGGCGAGCAGTACTTC,TRBJ2-7,TRBV18,TRBD1,few,14
CASTRGWTGIQETQYF,TGTGCCAGCACCCGGGGTTGGACAGGGATCCAAGAGACCCAGTACTTC,TRBJ2-5,TRBV5-6,TRBD1,few,16
CSARKPGLPSYEQYF,TGCAGTGCTAGAAAACCGGGACTACCCTCCTACGAGCAGTACTTC,TRBJ2-7,TRBV20-1,TRBD2,few,15
CASSYPYRTSGEYRSSYVQYF,TGTGCCAGCAGTTACCCTTATCGGACTAGCGGGGAGTATCGGAGCTCCTACGTGCAGTACTTC,TRBJ2-7,TRBV6-2/TRBV6-3,TRBD2,.,21
CASSFRGRTSGRSDTGELFF,TGTGCCAGCAGTTTTAGGGGGAGGACTAGCGGGAGATCGGACACCGGGGAGCTGTTTTTT,TRBJ2-2,TRBV12-3/TRBV12-4,TRBD2,.,20
CASSQSPASGYTDTQYF,TGTGCCAGCAGCCAAAGCCCAGCTAGCGGATACACAGATACGCAGTATTTT,TRBJ2-3,TRBV4-2,TRBD2,.,17
CATSRDRAAGANVLTF,TGTGCCACCAGCAGAGATCGGGCAGCCGGGGCCAACGTCCTGACTTTC,TRBJ2-6,TRBV15,.,.,16
CASSFRSSFYERYF,TGTGCCAGTAGTTTCCGGAGCTCTTTCTACGAGCGGTACTTC,TRBJ2-5,TRBV27,.,.,14
CAISERGQLNYGYTF,TGTGCCATCAGTGAGCGCGGACAGCTTAACTATGGCTACACCTTC,TRBJ1-2,TRBV10-3,.,.,15
CASSGPYEQYF,TGTGCCAGCAGCGGGCCCTACGAGCAGTACTTC,TRBJ2-7,TRBV2,.,many,11
CAISESVEGPHGYTF,TGTGCCATCAGTGAGTCGGTGGAAGGACCCCATGGCTACACCTTC,TRBJ1-2,TRBV10-3,.,.,15
CASSPLSGQGTTNYGYTF,TGTGCCAGCAGCCCACTGTCGGGACAGGGGACTACTAACTATGGCTACACCTTC,TRBJ1-2,TRBV6-1,TRBD1,.,18
CASSSIQGPPYEQYF,TGTGCCAGCAGTTCGATACAGGGGCCCCCCTACGAGCAGTACTTC,TRBJ2-7,TRBV27,TRBD1,many,15
CASSEGTSVFPSTDTQYF,TGTGCCAGCAGTGAAGGTACTAGCGTATTTCCTAGCACAGATACGCAGTATTTT,TRBJ2-3,TRBV6-1,TRBD2,.,18
CSVTTGQETQYF,TGCAGCGTGACTACCGGCCAAGAGACCCAGTACTTC,TRBJ2-5,TRBV29-1,.,many,12
CASSLTGFTGEQYF,TGCGCCAGCAGCTTGACGGGTTTCACGGGCGAGCAGTACTTC,TRBJ2-7,TRBV5-1,.,.,14
CASSQERTTSYEQYF,TGTGCCAGCAGCCAAGAACGGACTACCTCCTACGAGCAGTACTTC,TRBJ2-7,TRBV4-2,.,few,15
CASSEPPVSTQYF,TGTGCCAGCAGTGAACCTCCGGTATCAACGCAGTATTTT,TRBJ2-3,TRBV6-1,.,few,13
CSASRTGGNYEQYF,TGCAGTGCTAGCCGGACAGGAGGGAACTACGAGCAGTACTTC,TRBJ2-7,TRBV20-1,.,few,14
CASRSSPGQLFSYEQYF,TGCGCCAGCAGATCTTCCCCGGGACAGCTTTTCTCCTACGAGCAGTACTTC,TRBJ2-7,TRBV5-1,TRBD1,.,17
CSARVPYREGQPQHF,TGCAGTGCTAGAGTGCCGTACAGGGAGGGTCAGCCCCAGCATTTT,TRBJ1-5,TRBV20-1,.,.,15
CASTLGKNTEAFF,TGTGCCAGCACTTTGGGGAAGAACACTGAAGCTTTCTTT,TRBJ1-1,TRBV12-3/TRBV12-4,.,.,13
CANAGKQNYGYTF,TGTGCCAACGCAGGCAAACAGAACTATGGCTACACCTTC,TRBJ1-2,TRBV6-1,.,few,13